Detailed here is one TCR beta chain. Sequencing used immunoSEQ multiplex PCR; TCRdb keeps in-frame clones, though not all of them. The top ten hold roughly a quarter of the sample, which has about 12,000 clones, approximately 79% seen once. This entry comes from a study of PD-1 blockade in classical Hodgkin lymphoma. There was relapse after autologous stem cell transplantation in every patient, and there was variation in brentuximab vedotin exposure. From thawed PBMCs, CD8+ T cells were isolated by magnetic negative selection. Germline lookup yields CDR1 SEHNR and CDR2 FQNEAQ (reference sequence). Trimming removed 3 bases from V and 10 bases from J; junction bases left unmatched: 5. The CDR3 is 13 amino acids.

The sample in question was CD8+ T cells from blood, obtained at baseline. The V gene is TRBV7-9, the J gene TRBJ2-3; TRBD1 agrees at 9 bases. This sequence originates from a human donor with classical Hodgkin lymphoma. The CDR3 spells CASSLDRGLPQYF. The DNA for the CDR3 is TGTGCCAGCAGCTTGGACAGGGGCCTGCCGCAGTATTTT.